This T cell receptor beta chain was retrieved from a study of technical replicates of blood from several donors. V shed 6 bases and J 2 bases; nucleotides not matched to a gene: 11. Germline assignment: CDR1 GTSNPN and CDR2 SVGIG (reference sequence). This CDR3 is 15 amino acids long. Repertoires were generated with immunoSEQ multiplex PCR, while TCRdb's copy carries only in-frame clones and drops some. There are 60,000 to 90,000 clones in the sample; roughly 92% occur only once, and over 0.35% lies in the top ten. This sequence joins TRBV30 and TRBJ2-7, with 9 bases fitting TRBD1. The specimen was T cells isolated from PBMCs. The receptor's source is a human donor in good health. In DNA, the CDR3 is TGTGCCTGCAGGGAACCGGGACAGGGTGCCTACGAGCAGTACTTC. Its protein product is CACREPGQGAYEQYF.